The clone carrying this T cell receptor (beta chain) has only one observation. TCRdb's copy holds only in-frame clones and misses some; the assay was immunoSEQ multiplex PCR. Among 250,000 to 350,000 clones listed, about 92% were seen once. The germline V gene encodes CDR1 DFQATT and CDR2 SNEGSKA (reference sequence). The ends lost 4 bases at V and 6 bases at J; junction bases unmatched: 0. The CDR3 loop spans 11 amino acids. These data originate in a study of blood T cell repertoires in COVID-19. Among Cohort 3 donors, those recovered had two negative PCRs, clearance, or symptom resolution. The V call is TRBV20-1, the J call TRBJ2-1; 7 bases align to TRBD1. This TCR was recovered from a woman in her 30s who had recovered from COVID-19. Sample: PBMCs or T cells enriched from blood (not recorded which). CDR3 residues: CSATGGNEQFF. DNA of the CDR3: TGCAGTGCTACAGGGGGCAATGAGCAGTTCTTC.